This TCR beta chain was observed in a study of cytomegalovirus exposure and HLA in healthy donors. The CDR3 covers 12 residues. Trimming stripped 6 bases from V and 4 bases from J, with 10 bases between. Germline-derived CDR1 and CDR2 are MNHNS and SASEGT. The PCR made use of 60 Vbeta and 13 Jbeta primers. Using immunoSEQ multiplex PCR, the repertoire was profiled, and TCRdb retains in-frame clones only, with some absent. The sample carries 85,000 to 95,000 clones, approximately 63% recorded once. The clonotype originates from a young woman in good health and CMV-seronegative. The J gene is TRBJ2-7, the V gene TRBV6-1; D is perhaps TRBD1 (5 bases). The sequenced material came from PBMCs. The CDR3 sequence: CASRDPGYEQYF. The CDR3 coding sequence is TGTGCCAGCAGGGACCCAGGGTACGAGCAGTACTTC.